Below are 26 T cell receptor beta chains sequenced from a single sample in a study of control samples from healthy donors and cancer patients (dated by TCRdb to the early 2020s). Preparation of the library involved the immunoSEQ multiplex PCR assay. TCRdb obtained this table from immuneACCESS and retained in-frame rearrangements with V and J assigned. These tables miss some clones; where compared with another copy, unresolved V genes account for less than half of the shortfall, and the remainder is unexplained. In all, the sample holds 30,000 or so clones, and less than 95% of those were seen once. In total, the top ten clones hold 6.6% of the sample. The sequenced sample consisted of blood. All receptors come from a man in his sixties in good health.

For this clone: Other DNA sequences in the sample encode the same CDR3. The gene calls are TRBV11-3 and TRBJ2-5, with a weak D call TRBD1 (6 bases). Germline-derived CDR1 and CDR2 are SGHNT and YENEEA. Trimming removed 3 bases from V and 2 bases from J, with 19 bases in between. The CDR3 totals 17 residues. In DNA form, the CDR3 reads TGTGCCAGCAGCTTTAGAGGTTTGTGCAGGGGACAAGAGACCCAGTACTTC. Translation gives CASSFRGLCRGQETQYF.

The chain uses TRBV5-8 and TRBJ2-1, with D possibly TRBD1 on 9 matching bases. From germline, CDR1 is SGHTS and CDR2 YDEGEE. V dropped 4 bases and J dropped 8 bases, with 19 bases sitting between them. There are 15 residues in the CDR3. This CDR3 is CASSVQGAGGHEQFF. CDR3 DNA: TGTGCCAGCAGCGTACAGGGGGCGGGGGGCCATGAGCAGTTCTTC. The entire variable domain, with the rest obtained from reference TRBV5-8 and TRBJ2-1, is as follows: EAGVTQSPTHLIKTRGQQATLRCSPISGHTSVYWYQQALGLGLQFLLWYDEGEERNRGNFPPRFSGRQFPNYSSELNVNALELEDSALYLCASSVQGAGGHEQFFGPGTRLTVL.

The count of this clone is one. The rearrangement joins TRBV6-1 to TRBJ1-2, with 8 bases aligning to TRBD1. CDR3 length: 16 residues. The germline V gene has CDR1 MNHNS and CDR2 SASEGT. With V trimmed by 1 base and J by 2 bases, 6 bases remained unmatched. The CDR3 nucleotides read TGTGCCAGCAGTGAAGGGTGGACAGGGAACAACTATGGCTACACCTTC. This translates into CASSEGWTGNNYGYTF.

The chain joins TRBV7-5 to TRBJ1-6. TRBV7-5 is deemed a pseudogene. CDR3 length: 12 residues. CDR3 DNA sequence: TGTGCCAGAACCCTCGAGGATTCACCCCTCCACTTT. Its protein is CARTLEDSPLHF.

The chain carries TRBV9 and TRBJ1-2; no clear D gene. The V gene's germline CDR1 is SGDLS and CDR2 YYNGEE. Trimming left V 4 bases short and J 3 bases short, with 10 bases between. This CDR3 region has 13 residues. CDR3 loop: CASSIQDHYGYTF. CDR3 DNA: TGTGCCAGCAGCATCCAGGATCACTATGGCTACACCTTC.

This rearrangement joins TRBV15 to TRBJ2-3, with D perhaps matching TRBD2 (5 bases). V was clipped by 0 bases and J by 0 bases, with 10 bases between them. The CDR3 is made up of 16 amino acids. The germline V gene has CDR1 LNHNV and CDR2 YYDKDF (reference sequence). The CDR3 here is CATSREKRGSTDTQYF. CDR3 in DNA: TGTGCCACCAGCAGAGAAAAACGGGGTAGCACAGATACGCAGTATTTT.

The chain is built from TRBV7-9 and TRBJ1-2, with D maybe TRBD1 (6 bases). The CDR3 is 14 residues long. The V end was cut by 0 bases, the J end by 5 bases, with 10 bases between. Germline CDR1 and CDR2: SEHNR and FQNEAQ (reference sequence). CDR3 DNA: TGTGCCAGCAGCTTAGCCAGGGGCGGATATGGCTACACCTTC. This translates into CASSLARGGYGYTF.

The rearrangement joins TRBV5-1 to TRBJ2-5; no definite D call. The CDR3 spans 11 residues. Germline V gene lookup returns CDR1 SGHRS and CDR2 YFSETQ. With 4 bases removed from V and 3 bases from J, the gap between germline ends came to 4 bases. The CDR3 spells CASSREETQYF. Here the CDR3 DNA reads TGCGCCAGCAGCCGAGAAGAGACCCAGTACTTC.

The J gene is TRBJ1-2, the V gene TRBV4-3; the match to TRBD1 covers 8 bases. The V segment lost 0 bases and the J segment 8 bases; nucleotides outside the gene matches: 14. Germline CDR1 LGHNA, CDR2 YSLEER. This CDR3 has 17 residues. The CDR3 here is CASSQDWKSGQGGGYTF. The CDR3 nucleotides read TGCGCCAGCAGCCAAGATTGGAAATCCGGACAGGGCGGGGGCTACACCTTC.

This clone is a singleton in its sample. In DNA, the CDR3 is TGTGCCAGCAGCTTCAAGGGCGGCACTGAAGCTTTCTTT. It translates to CASSFKGGTEAFF. The J gene is TRBJ1-1, the V gene TRBV11-3; D is unresolved. Per germline, CDR1 SGHNT and CDR2 YENEEA. Trimming pared 3 bases from V and 4 bases from J, leaving 9 bases between. The CDR3 loop spans 13 amino acids.

For the CDR3, the DNA is TGTGCCAGCAGCCCTAGACTAGCGGGGGGGCCGGACATTCAGTACTTC. This translates into CASSPRLAGGPDIQYF. This chain uses TRBV11-2 with TRBJ2-4; 14 bases align to TRBD2. This CDR3 region has 16 residues. V shed 5 bases and J 8 bases; nucleotides not matched to a gene: 8. Germline V gene data show CDR1 as SGHAT and CDR2 as FQNNGV.

This rearrangement joins TRBV11-3 to TRBJ2-3; 7 nucleotides agree with TRBD1. The CDR3 is 17 amino acids. Germline CDR1 SGHNT, CDR2 YENEEA. V was clipped by 0 bases and J by 6 bases; unmatched bases: 12. The CDR3 is CASSLETGVRFVDTQYF. CDR3 nucleotide sequence: TGTGCCAGCAGCTTAGAAACAGGGGTAAGATTTGTGGATACGCAGTATTTT. Combining the CDR3 with reference TRBV11-3 and TRBJ2-3 gives the whole variable domain EAGVVQSPRYKIIEKKQPVAFWCNPISGHNTLYWYLQNLGQGPELLIRYENEEAVDDSQLPKDRFSAERLKGVDSTLKIQPAELGDSAVYLCASSLETGVRFVDTQYFGPGTRLTVL.

V usage is TRBV11-3 and J usage is TRBJ1-1; D is perhaps TRBD1 (5 bases). The CDR3 runs to 14 residues. Germline CDR1 SGHNT, CDR2 YENEEA. V lost 5 bases and J lost 5, with 15 bases in between. CDR3 bases: TGTGCCAGCAGCCGGGACGGCGGGGGGACTGAAGCTTTCTTT. Protein sequence: CASSRDGGGTEAFF.

This clone is a singleton in its sample. J is TRBJ2-1 and V is TRBV5-1; D possibly corresponds to TRBD1 (6 bases). Germline CDR1 and CDR2: SGHRS and YFSETQ. Between the trimmed V and J ends, which lost 4 bases and 7 bases, there was a span of 12 bases. The CDR3 spans 13 residues. CDR3 in amino acids: CASSPQGMNEQFF. As DNA, the CDR3 is TGCGCCAGCAGCCCTCAGGGGATGAATGAGCAGTTCTTC.

This chain uses TRBV15 with TRBJ1-4; a weak D match, TRBD1 (6 bases). Looked up from germline, CDR1 is LNHNV and CDR2 is YYDKDF (reference sequence). V was cut by 1 base and J by 2 bases, with 11 bases left in between. This CDR3 is 16 amino acids long. CDR3 amino acids: CATSRGRTATNEKLFF. The CDR3 DNA is TGTGCCACCAGCAGAGGAAGGACAGCCACTAATGAAAAACTGTTTTTT.

The chain is built from TRBV5-4 and TRBJ2-1; D is unclear. Germline V gene sequence: CDR1 SGHNT, CDR2 YYREEE (reference sequence). The V gene lost 0 bases and the J gene lost 8 bases, with 6 bases spanning the gap. The CDR3 length is 12 residues. The CDR3 bases are TGTGCCAGCAGCTTGGGGGTAGATGAGCAGTTCTTC. This gives the protein CASSLGVDEQFF.

The CDR3 here is CASSQDSDGPTEQFF. The CDR3 region has the DNA TGCGCCAGCAGCCAAGATTCGGACGGACCCACGGAGCAGTTCTTC. This chain joins TRBV4-3 and TRBJ2-1; D gene unclear. Per the germline V gene, CDR1 is LGHNA and CDR2 is YSLEER. V lost 0 bases, J lost 10 bases, and 16 bases lay in between. CDR3 length: 15 amino acids.

The chain links TRBV30 to TRBJ1-5; tentatively, D is TRBD1 (6 bases). CDR3 length: 13 residues. Germline V gives CDR1 GTSNPN, CDR2 SVGIG (reference sequence). Trimming took off 0 bases at V and 4 bases at J, with 7 bases between the two ends. CDR3 nucleotide sequence: TGTGCCTGGAGTGTAAGGGGGAATCAGCCCCAGCATTTT. Translating it yields CAWSVRGNQPQHF.

Here the CDR3 DNA reads TGTGCCAGCAGCCAGACAGGGGGCGGCCAGCCCCAGCATTTT. Amino acids: CASSQTGGGQPQHF. This chain joins TRBV6-5 and TRBJ1-5; 10 bases map to TRBD1. V was clipped by 6 bases and J by 7 bases; unmatched bases: 6. The CDR3 length is 14 residues. Germline assignment: CDR1 MNHEY and CDR2 SVGAGI.

This clone was seen just once. The chain links TRBV19 to TRBJ1-6; D possibly corresponds to TRBD1 (5 bases). The V end lost 5 bases, the J end lost 0 bases, and 8 bases lay between the germline ends. The germline V gene has CDR1 LNHDA and CDR2 SQIVND (reference sequence). The CDR3 is 15 amino acids. The CDR3 loop reads CASSEGSSYNSPLHF. The CDR3, as DNA: TGTGCCAGTAGTGAGGGGAGCTCCTATAATTCACCCCTCCACTTT.

The CDR3 sequence: CASSLAHPGQGTDTQYF. The CDR3 coding sequence is TGCGCCAGCAGCTTGGCCCATCCGGGACAGGGAACAGATACGCAGTATTTT. The chain joins TRBV5-1 to TRBJ2-3, with TRBD1 matching 9 bases. V lost 0 bases, J lost 3 bases, and 8 bases stayed unmatched. Germline V gene lookup returns CDR1 SGHRS and CDR2 YFSETQ. There are 17 residues in the CDR3. Filled out from reference TRBV5-1 and TRBJ2-3, the complete variable domain reads KAGVTQTPRYLIKTRGQQVTLSCSPISGHRSVSWYQQTPGQGLQFLFEYFSETQRNKGNFPGRFSGRQFSNSRSEMNVSTLELGDSALYLCASSLAHPGQGTDTQYFGPGTRLTVL.

The rearrangement joins TRBV12-3 or TRBV12-4 to TRBJ1-4, with D maybe TRBD1 (6 bases). The CDR3 has 13 residues. V lost 8 bases, J lost 8 bases, and 15 bases lay in between. CDR3 amino acids: CASPPGVGEKLFF. Written as DNA, the CDR3 is TGTGCCAGCCCGCCAGGGGTTGGAGAAAAACTGTTTTTT.

The genes are TRBV19 and TRBJ1-3, with no clear D. The CDR3 sequence is 13 residues long. Germline V gives CDR1 LNHDA, CDR2 SQIVND (reference sequence). Trimming shortened V by 8 bases and J by 0 bases, and 8 bases separated the two germline ends. In nucleotides, the CDR3 is TGTGCCAGTCCTACCTACTCTGGAAACACCATATATTTT. Translated, it gives CASPTYSGNTIYF.

This chain connects TRBV7-2 to TRBJ1-1, with D possibly matching TRBD1 (6 bases). Germline loops: CDR1 SGHTA, CDR2 FQGNSA. Trimming shortened V by 5 bases and J by 1 base, and 17 bases separated the two germline ends. This CDR3 is 16 amino acids long. CDR3: CASSVDRLVGNTEAFF. The DNA for the CDR3 is TGTGCCAGCAGCGTCGACAGGTTGGTAGGGAACACTGAAGCTTTCTTT.

The chain carries TRBV6-2 or TRBV6-3 and TRBJ1-6; 7 nucleotides align to TRBD1. The CDR3 has 14 amino acids. CDR1 and CDR2 (germline): MNHEY, SVGEGT. The V segment lost 4 bases and the J segment 4 bases; nucleotides outside the gene matches: 1. CDR3 sequence (DNA): TGTGCCAGCAGTTTGGGACAGTATAATTCACCCCTCCACTTT. Residues: CASSLGQYNSPLHF.

The chain couples TRBV28 to TRBJ1-2, with 9 nucleotides matching TRBD1. J was trimmed by 6 bases and V by 4 bases; bases with no gene match: 6. Germline CDR1 reads MDHEN; CDR2 reads SYDVKM. CDR3 length: 14 residues. CDR3 nucleotides: TGTGCCAGCAGTTGGACGGGACAGGGTAATGGCTACACCTTC. It codes for CASSWTGQGNGYTF.